One TCR beta chain is described in this entry. This entry belongs to a study of blood T cell repertoires in COVID-19. Profiled with immunoSEQ multiplex PCR; TCRdb holds only in-frame clones, not every one. The data contain about 100,000 clones, around 84% of them singletons. The J segment lost 6 bases and the V segment lost 5 bases, leaving 6 bases of the junction unmatched. CDR1 and CDR2 from the germline V gene are SNHLY and FYNNEI. This CDR3 is built from 14 residues. The receptor was derived from a man aged 50 to 60 with active or convalescent COVID-19. The sample was peripheral blood. The V and J genes are TRBV2 and TRBJ2-7, with 11 nucleotides matching TRBD1. The CDR3 sequence: CASSSGTGGGEQYF. Here the CDR3 DNA reads TGTGCCAGCAGTTCCGGGACAGGGGGGGGCGAGCAGTACTTC.